This passage covers 12 T cell receptor beta chains from one sample sequenced in a study of cytomegalovirus exposure and HLA in healthy donors. PCR used 60 Vbeta primers and 13 Jbeta primers. This table comes from immunoSEQ multiplex PCR, and its TCRdb copy is limited to in-frame clones, with some not included. The repertoire includes more than 85,000 clones, roughly four fifths of them detected once, and roughly 1.3% sits in the top ten. Sequenced: PBMCs. The receptors shown here come from a woman between 25 and 40 years old in good health and CMV-seronegative.

This clone was picked up a small number of times. The rearrangement joins TRBV4-3 to TRBJ1-1, with TRBD1 matching over 7 bases. The CDR3 is 15 amino acids. The germline V gene has CDR1 LGHNA and CDR2 YSLEER. Trimming at V came to 0 bases and at J to 1 base, leaving 2 bases not matched to a gene. In nucleotides, the CDR3 is TGCGCCAGCAGCCAAGACTGGACAGGGAACACTGAAGCTTTCTTT. This gives the protein CASSQDWTGNTEAFF.

The chain links TRBV7-3 to TRBJ2-7; 8 bases fit TRBD1. J was trimmed by 0 bases and V by 3 bases; bases with no gene match: 1. The CDR3 sequence is 14 residues long. Germline CDR1 and CDR2: SGHTA and FQGTGA. The CDR3 is CASSLGTGSYEQYF. Written as DNA, the CDR3 is TGTGCCAGCAGCTTGGGGACAGGCTCCTACGAGCAGTACTTC.

The chain carries TRBV5-1 and TRBJ1-1, with 9 bases lining up with TRBD1. V shed 4 bases and J 11 bases; nucleotides not matched to a gene: 12. This CDR3 is 14 amino acids long. CDR1 SGHRS and CDR2 YFSETQ come from the germline V gene. The CDR3 DNA reads as TGCGCCAGCAGCCTGATGCACAGGGGGCCAACGGCTTTCTTT. Translating gives CASSLMHRGPTAFF.

The gene calls are TRBV7-9 and TRBJ2-7; perhaps TRBD2 as D (5 bases). V was cut by 8 bases and J by 1 base, with 15 bases left in between. Looked up from germline, CDR1 is SEHNR and CDR2 is FQNEAQ (reference sequence). The length of the CDR3 is 14 residues. The CDR3 DNA is TGTGCCAGCGCCGGGCTCCCGGGATCCTACGAGCAGTACTTC. As protein: CASAGLPGSYEQYF. Full variable domain (remainder filled in from reference TRBV7-9 and TRBJ2-7): DTGVSQNPRHKITKRGQNVTFRCDPISEHNRLYWYRQTLGQGPEFLTYFQNEAQLEKSRLLSDRFSAERPKGSFSTLEIQRTEQGDSAMYLCASAGLPGSYEQYFGPGTRLTVT.

This rearrangement joins TRBV25-1 to TRBJ2-5; tentative D call: TRBD1 (5 bases). From germline, CDR1 is MGHDK and CDR2 SYGVNS. Trimming stripped 4 bases from V and 4 bases from J, with 10 bases between. The CDR3 has 13 amino acids. The CDR3 region has the DNA TGTGCCAGCAGTGTCAGGGCCGGAGAGACCCAGTACTTC. Protein sequence: CASSVRAGETQYF.

The genes are TRBV6-5 and TRBJ1-6; 9 bases are a match to TRBD1. Germline trimming cut 4 bases from V and 6 bases from J; bases unmatched to any gene: 7. Per the germline V gene, CDR1 is MNHEY and CDR2 is SVGAGI. The CDR3 consists of 16 residues. The CDR3 sequence is CASSSLTGGINSPLHF. CDR3 bases: TGTGCCAGCAGTTCCCTAACAGGGGGCATTAATTCACCCCTCCACTTT.

V usage is TRBV7-9 and J usage is TRBJ2-7; tentatively, D is TRBD2 (6 bases). The germline gives CDR1 SEHNR, CDR2 FQNEAQ (reference sequence). V was cut by 5 bases and J by 1 base, with 15 bases left in between. This CDR3 is 15 amino acids long. The CDR3 nucleotides are TGTGCCAGCAGCCACGGGACTGGATTTTCCTACGAGCAGTACTTC. It codes for CASSHGTGFSYEQYF.

V usage is TRBV30 and J usage is TRBJ2-6, with D possibly being TRBD1 (6 bases). Trimming removed 4 bases from V and 3 bases from J, with 10 bases in between. The germline V gene has CDR1 GTSNPN and CDR2 SVGIG (reference sequence). This CDR3 contains 14 residues. CDR3: CAWKRGNGANVLTF. CDR3 in DNA: TGTGCCTGGAAAAGGGGGAATGGGGCCAACGTCCTGACTTTC.

This clone was recorded a few times. The chain joins TRBV7-9 to TRBJ2-5, with D possibly being TRBD2 (7 bases). Deletions cut 3 bases from V and 10 bases from J, with 15 bases between. The CDR3 is 13 residues long. Germline V CDR1 and CDR2: SEHNR, FQNEAQ (reference sequence). The CDR3: CASSLDGGGDQYF. DNA of the CDR3: TGTGCCAGCAGCTTGGACGGAGGGGGGGACCAGTACTTC.

The chain employs TRBV18 and TRBJ2-3, with TRBD1 matching over 8 bases. The V and J ends lost 6 bases and 4 bases, in that order; junction bases with no gene match: 6. Germline V CDR1 and CDR2: KGHSH, LQKENI. The CDR3 consists of 14 residues. CDR3 nucleotide sequence: TGTGCCAGCTCCGGACAGGGTACGTCAGATACGCAGTATTTT. Translation gives CASSGQGTSDTQYF.

This clone was picked up a small number of times. This sequence joins TRBV14 and TRBJ2-3; the match to TRBD2 covers 10 bases. Germline CDR1 reads SGHDN; CDR2 reads FVKESK. V dropped 5 bases and J dropped 2; count of bases not matched to a gene: 7. The CDR3 runs 16 residues. In DNA form, the CDR3 reads TGTGCCAGCAGCTCTCGGACTAGCGGAGCCACAGATACGCAGTATTTT. Translating gives CASSSRTSGATDTQYF.

This chain links TRBV9 with TRBJ2-7; D gene uncertain. Germline assignment: CDR1 SGDLS and CDR2 YYNGEE. The germline V and J ends were trimmed by 1 base and 5 bases, with 10 bases remaining between them. CDR3 length: 13 residues. The CDR3 region has the DNA TGTGCCAGCAGCGTAACTACTAAGGACGAGCAGTACTTC. Protein sequence: CASSVTTKDEQYF.